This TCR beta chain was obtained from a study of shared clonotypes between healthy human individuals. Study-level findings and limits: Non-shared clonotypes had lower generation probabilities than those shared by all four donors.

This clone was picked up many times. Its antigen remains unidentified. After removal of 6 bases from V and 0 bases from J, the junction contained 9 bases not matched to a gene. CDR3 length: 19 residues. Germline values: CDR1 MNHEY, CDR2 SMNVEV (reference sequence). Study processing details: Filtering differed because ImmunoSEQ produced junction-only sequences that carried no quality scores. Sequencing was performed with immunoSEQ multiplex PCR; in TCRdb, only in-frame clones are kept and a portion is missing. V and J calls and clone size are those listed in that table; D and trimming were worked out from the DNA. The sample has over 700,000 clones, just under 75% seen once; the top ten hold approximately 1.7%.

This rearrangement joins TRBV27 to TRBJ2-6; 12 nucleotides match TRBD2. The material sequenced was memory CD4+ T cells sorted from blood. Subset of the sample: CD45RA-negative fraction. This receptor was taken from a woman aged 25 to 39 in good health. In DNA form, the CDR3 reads TGTGCCAGCAGCCATACGGGACTAGCGGGCGGCTCTGGGGCCAACGTCCTGACTTTC. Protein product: CASSHTGLAGGSGANVLTF.